This T cell receptor (beta chain) was identified during a study of vaccination and CD4 T cells after COVID-19. The treatment was: roughly ten-day PBMC culture with coronavirus spike peptide pools or control peptides (ViraFEST assay). Half-medium changes with fresh IL-2 medium occurred on days 3 and 7. The Oncomine TCR Beta short-read assay was what sequenced the DNA obtained from cultured CD4+ T cells. TCRdb re-called the PCR reads with MiXCR, one entry per CDR3 protein. The table records around 16,000 distinct CDR3 sequences, 45% to 60% of them present only once. Germline assignment: CDR1 MNHEY and CDR2 SMNVEV (reference sequence). This CDR3 is 15 amino acids long. J gave up 0 bases and V 3 bases, and 5 bases lay outside the gene matches. Of note for this clonotype: The antigen is unknown.

The origin of this receptor is a human donor who had recovered from COVID-19. Sequencing was performed on CD4+ T cells from blood, cultured in vitro. The chain couples TRBV27 to TRBJ2-7; 7 bases line up with TRBD2. The CDR3 sequence: CASSFKAGSSYEQYF. In nucleotides, the CDR3 is TGTGCCAGCAGTTTCAAAGCGGGGAGCTCCTACGAGCAGTACTTC.